The 10 T cell receptor beta chains below all came from one sample that was sequenced in a study of shared clonotypes between healthy human individuals. TCRdb's table, derived via immunoSEQ multiplex PCR, lists solely in-frame clones and lacks some. This table has approximately 1.9 million clones, over 85% appearing once. The naive CD8 subset, CD45RO-negative cells positively selected for CCR7, excluded terminally differentiated effector memory CD45RA+ cells. Source material: naive CD8+ T cells from PBMCs. The receptors derive from a man aged 18 to 30 in good health. Some clones in this sample may be carry-over from other donors' samples.

Here the CDR3 reads CASSLEAGGRQPQHF. The CDR3 DNA is TGTGCCAGCAGCTTAGAGGCAGGGGGCCGCCAGCCCCAGCATTTT. This chain connects TRBV7-6 to TRBJ1-5, with TRBD1 matching 8 bases. Germline V gives CDR1 SGHVS, CDR2 FNYEAQ. The V gene end was trimmed by 1 base and the J gene end by 7 bases; junction bases not matched to a gene: 6. The CDR3 runs 15 residues.

The rearrangement links TRBV2 to TRBJ2-3; 14 nucleotides align to TRBD2. CDR3 size: 21 residues. V gave up 7 bases and J gave up 4 bases; unmatched junction bases: 22. From germline, CDR1 is SNHLY and CDR2 FYNNEI. CDR3 bases: TGTGCCAGCACCGTCCTCGCGGGACTAGCGGGAGTCGGCCACATGCCAGATACGCAGTATTTT. As protein: CASTVLAGLAGVGHMPDTQYF.

The chain has TRBV19 and TRBJ1-1; the D is unclear. In germline, CDR1 is LNHDA, CDR2 SQIVND (reference sequence). V was shortened by 5 bases and J by 0 bases, with 7 bases between the two germline ends. CDR3 size: 13 residues. The DNA for the CDR3 is TGTGCCAGTAGTCCCTTCTTGAACACTGAAGCTTTCTTT. Encoded protein: CASSPFLNTEAFF.

The chain has TRBV28 and TRBJ2-5, with TRBD2 matching over 7 bases. Germline trimming cut 3 bases from V and 2 bases from J; bases unmatched to any gene: 21. This CDR3 has 20 amino acids. Germline V CDR1 and CDR2: MDHEN, SYDVKM. The chain's CDR3 is CASSFPSAGAPRNLQETQYF. The CDR3 DNA sequence: TGTGCCAGCAGTTTTCCGTCGGCGGGAGCCCCGAGGAATTTACAAGAGACCCAGTACTTC.

V and J are TRBV28 and TRBJ2-5; the D gene is possibly TRBD2 (6 bases). Trimming took 3 bases from V and 2 from J, leaving 16 bases between them. This CDR3 spans 16 amino acids. The V gene's germline CDR1 is MDHEN and CDR2 SYDVKM. DNA of the CDR3: TGTGCCAGCAGTTTTCGACTAGGGATGGGGCAAGAGACCCAGTACTTC. Amino acid sequence: CASSFRLGMGQETQYF.

The gene calls are TRBV2 and TRBJ2-7; the D call may be TRBD1 or TRBD2 (6 bases each). Germline loops: CDR1 SNHLY, CDR2 FYNNEI. There are 16 residues in the CDR3. The V end lost 3 bases, the J end lost 0 bases, and 15 bases lay between the germline ends. The CDR3 sequence: CASSDWRDTLSYEQYF. DNA for the CDR3: TGTGCCAGCAGTGATTGGCGGGACACCCTCTCCTACGAGCAGTACTTC.

The V gene is TRBV2, the J gene TRBJ2-7, with D perhaps TRBD2 (6 bases). Looked up from germline, CDR1 is SNHLY and CDR2 is FYNNEI. Trimming left V 8 bases short and J 6 bases short, with 17 bases between. The CDR3 has 13 amino acids. The CDR3: CASPLGEAGEQYF. The CDR3 region has the DNA TGTGCCAGCCCTCTGGGGGAAGCGGGCGAGCAGTACTTC.

The CDR3, as DNA: TGTGCCAGCAGCCCCCCAATAAGAACAGGGGAGGAGGCTTTCTTT. Translating gives CASSPPIRTGEEAFF. The J gene is TRBJ1-1, the V gene TRBV7-9; the match to TRBD1 covers 7 bases. The length of the CDR3 is 15 residues. Germline CDR1 SEHNR, CDR2 FQNEAQ (reference sequence). The V gene end was trimmed by 5 bases and the J gene end by 11 bases; junction bases not matched to a gene: 17. Based on the CDR3 plus reference TRBV7-9 and TRBJ1-1, the full variable domain is DTGVSQNPRHKITKRGQNVTFRCDPISEHNRLYWYRQTLGQGPEFLTYFQNEAQLEKSRLLSDRFSAERPKGSFSTLEIQRTEQGDSAMYLCASSPPIRTGEEAFFGQGTRLTVV.

The rearrangement joins TRBV7-9 to TRBJ1-5; weak D call: TRBD1 (5 bases). Trimming shortened V by 0 bases and J by 7 bases, and 10 bases separated the two germline ends. Germline V CDR1 and CDR2: SEHNR, FQNEAQ (reference sequence). The CDR3 is 14 amino acids. CDR3 loop: CASSLAGVRQPQHF. Here the CDR3 DNA reads TGTGCCAGCAGCTTAGCAGGGGTACGACAGCCCCAGCATTTT.

This sequence joins TRBV13 and TRBJ1-1; no clear D. The CDR3 runs 14 residues. The germline gives CDR1 PRHDT, CDR2 FYEKMQ (reference sequence). The ends were cut back, 0 bases at V and 3 bases at J, with 8 bases in the middle. CDR3 in amino acids: CASSLGGVYTEAFF. DNA of the CDR3: TGTGCCAGCAGCTTAGGGGGAGTCTACACTGAAGCTTTCTTT.